This T cell receptor beta chain was sequenced during a study of blood T cell repertoires in COVID-19. The overall study: Sites across the United States, Italy and Spain contributed samples from acute and convalescent COVID-19. Sample material is recorded as cDNA or gDNA derived from T cells, B-cell-depleted T cells, or PBMCs.

The germline CDR1 and CDR2 sequences are LGHDT and YNNKEL (reference sequence). The CDR3 is made up of 12 amino acids. V lost 2 bases and J lost 6, with 5 bases in between. This clone was seen a handful of times. One Seattle source followed patients from active infection through their disease course. Authors' analysis steps: By means of reference gene primer amplification, nucleated cell counts were estimated. Clones were read by immunoSEQ multiplex PCR, and TCRdb kept only the in-frame ones, dropping some. V and J calls and clone size are copied from that table; D and trimming were computed from the DNA. The sample carries 150,000 to 200,000 clones, roughly 90% recorded once.

The sequence came from a woman aged 55-70 years with COVID-19, enrolled during active disease. Sequencing was done on a sample of peripheral blood. This rearrangement joins TRBV3-1 (or the pseudogene TRBV3-2) to TRBJ2-1; D unresolved. CDR3 bases: TGTGCCAGCAGCCAAACAATCAATGAGCAGTTCTTC. Residues: CASSQTINEQFF.